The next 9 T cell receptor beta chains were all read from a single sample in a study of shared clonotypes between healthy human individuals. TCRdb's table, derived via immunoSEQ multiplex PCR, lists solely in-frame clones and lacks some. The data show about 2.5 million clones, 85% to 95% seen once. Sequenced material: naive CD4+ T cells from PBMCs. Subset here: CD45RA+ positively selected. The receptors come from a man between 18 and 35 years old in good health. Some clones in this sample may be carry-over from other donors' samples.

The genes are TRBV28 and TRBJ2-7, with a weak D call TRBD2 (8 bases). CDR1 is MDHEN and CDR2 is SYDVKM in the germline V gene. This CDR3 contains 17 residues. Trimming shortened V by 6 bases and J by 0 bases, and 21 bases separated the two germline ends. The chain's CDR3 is CASSSGGGYMSSYEQYF. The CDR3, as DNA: TGTGCCAGCAGCTCGGGAGGGGGCTACATGAGCTCCTACGAGCAGTACTTC.

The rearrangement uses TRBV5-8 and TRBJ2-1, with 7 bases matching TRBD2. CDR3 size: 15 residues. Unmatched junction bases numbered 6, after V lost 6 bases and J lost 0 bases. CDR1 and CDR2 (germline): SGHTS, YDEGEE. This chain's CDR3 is CASMREPNSYNEQFF. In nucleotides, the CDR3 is TGTGCCAGCATGCGGGAGCCTAACTCCTACAATGAGCAGTTCTTC. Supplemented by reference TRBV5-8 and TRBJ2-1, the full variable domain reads EAGVTQSPTHLIKTRGQQATLRCSPISGHTSVYWYQQALGLGLQFLLWYDEGEERNRGNFPPRFSGRQFPNYSSELNVNALELEDSALYLCASMREPNSYNEQFFGPGTRLTVL.

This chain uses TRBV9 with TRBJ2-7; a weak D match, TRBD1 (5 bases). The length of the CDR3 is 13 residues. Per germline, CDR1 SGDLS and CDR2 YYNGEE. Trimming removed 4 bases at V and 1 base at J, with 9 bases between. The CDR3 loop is CASSPRQSYEQYF. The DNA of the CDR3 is TGTGCCAGCAGCCCCCGACAGTCCTACGAGCAGTACTTC.

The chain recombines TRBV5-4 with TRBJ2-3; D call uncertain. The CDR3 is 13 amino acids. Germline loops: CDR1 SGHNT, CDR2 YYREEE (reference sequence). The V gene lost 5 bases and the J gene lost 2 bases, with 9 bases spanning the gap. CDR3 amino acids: CASRDPDTDTQYF. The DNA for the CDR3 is TGTGCCAGCAGGGACCCCGACACAGATACGCAGTATTTT.

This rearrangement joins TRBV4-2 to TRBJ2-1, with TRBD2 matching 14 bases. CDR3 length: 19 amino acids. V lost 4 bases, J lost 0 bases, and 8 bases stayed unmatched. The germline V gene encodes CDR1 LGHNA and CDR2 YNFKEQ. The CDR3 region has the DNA TGTGCCAGCAGCCGAGGACTAGCGGGAGGTGTGAGCTCCTACAATGAGCAGTTCTTC. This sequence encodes CASSRGLAGGVSSYNEQFF.

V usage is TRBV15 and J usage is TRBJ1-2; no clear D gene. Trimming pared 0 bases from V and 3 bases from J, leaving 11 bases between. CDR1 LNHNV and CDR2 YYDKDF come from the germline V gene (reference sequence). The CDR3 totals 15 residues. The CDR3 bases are TGTGCCACCAGCAGAGACCCAGGTGTTCACTATGGCTACACCTTC. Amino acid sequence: CATSRDPGVHYGYTF.

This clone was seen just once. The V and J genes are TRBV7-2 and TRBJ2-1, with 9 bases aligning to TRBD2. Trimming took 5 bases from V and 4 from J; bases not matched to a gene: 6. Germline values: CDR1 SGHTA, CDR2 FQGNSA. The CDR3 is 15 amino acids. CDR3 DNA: TGTGCCAGCAGCCCCGGAAGCGGGAGGTACAATGAGCAGTTCTTC. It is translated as CASSPGSGRYNEQFF.

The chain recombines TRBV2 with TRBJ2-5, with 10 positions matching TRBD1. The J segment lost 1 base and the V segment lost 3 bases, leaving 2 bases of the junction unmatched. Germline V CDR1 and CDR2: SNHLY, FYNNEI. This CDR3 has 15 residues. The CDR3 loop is CASSEGTGAQETQYF. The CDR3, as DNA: TGTGCCAGCAGTGAGGGGACAGGGGCCCAAGAGACCCAGTACTTC.

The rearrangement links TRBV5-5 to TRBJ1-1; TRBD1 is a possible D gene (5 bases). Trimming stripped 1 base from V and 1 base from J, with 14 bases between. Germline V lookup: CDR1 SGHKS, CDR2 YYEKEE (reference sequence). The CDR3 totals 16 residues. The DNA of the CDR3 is TGTGCCAGCAGCTTGATGCGGGGCCAGGGGAACACTGAAGCTTTCTTT. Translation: CASSLMRGQGNTEAFF.